The 32 T cell receptor beta chains presented below share a single source sample, sequenced in a study of cytomegalovirus exposure and HLA in healthy donors. Some clones are missing from TCRdb's copy, which holds only in-frame ones; the method was immunoSEQ multiplex PCR. The table includes 65,000 to 75,000 clones, roughly 95% detected once. Sample: PBMCs. These receptors were obtained from a woman between 18 and 29 years old in good health and CMV-seropositive.

In its sample, this clone was seen a few times. The chain uses TRBV28 and TRBJ2-7; maybe TRBD2 (6 bases). The V end was cut by 10 bases, the J end by 3 bases, with 13 bases between. The CDR3 sequence is 12 residues long. Germline V lookup: CDR1 MDHEN, CDR2 SYDVKM. CDR3 coding DNA: TGTGCCACCACGGGACTCCTCTACGAGCAGTACTTC. Translating it yields CATTGLLYEQYF.

The CDR3 region has the DNA TGTGCCAGCAGCCCTCGACTTTCGGCCTACAATGAGCAGTTCTTC. It encodes CASSPRLSAYNEQFF. The V call is TRBV11-3, the J call TRBJ2-1; D is uncertain. This CDR3 spans 15 amino acids. Germline loops: CDR1 SGHNT, CDR2 YENEEA. Deletions cut 5 bases from V and 2 bases from J, with 13 bases between.

The J gene is TRBJ2-5, the V gene TRBV11-2; tentative D call: TRBD2 (5 bases). The CDR3 is 14 residues long. Between the trimmed V and J ends, which lost 5 bases and 0 bases, there was a span of 10 bases. The V gene's germline CDR1 is SGHAT and CDR2 FQNNGV. Here the CDR3 DNA reads TGTGCCAGCAGCACGAGGGAAAACCAAGAGACCCAGTACTTC. The encoded protein is CASSTRENQETQYF. Together with reference TRBV11-2 and TRBJ2-5, the CDR3 gives the full variable domain: EAGVAQSPRYKIIEKRQSVAFWCNPISGHATLYWYQQILGQGPKLLIQFQNNGVVDDSQLPKDRFSAERLKGVDSTLKIQPAKLEDSAVYLCASSTRENQETQYFGPGTRLLVL.

The gene calls are TRBV18 and TRBJ1-5; D call uncertain. This CDR3 spans 15 amino acids. V was shortened by 4 bases and J by 4 bases, with 14 bases between the two germline ends. Germline CDR1 reads KGHSH; CDR2 reads LQKENI. The CDR3 region is CASSHSGGGNQPQHF. CDR3 DNA sequence: TGTGCCAGCTCACACTCCGGTGGAGGGAATCAGCCCCAGCATTTT.

V usage is TRBV5-1 and J usage is TRBJ2-5; TRBD2 aligns across 10 bases. The CDR3 has 17 residues. Per germline, CDR1 SGHRS and CDR2 YFSETQ. V was pared by 3 bases and J by 4 bases, with 12 bases of the junction left unmatched. The CDR3 loop is CASSSQPAGGQGETQYF. The CDR3 region has the DNA TGCGCCAGCAGCTCCCAACCAGCGGGAGGGCAAGGAGAGACCCAGTACTTC.

This clone came up many times. The chain combines TRBV7-8 with TRBJ2-2, with 13 positions matching TRBD2. This CDR3 region has 18 residues. The junction had 8 bases not matched to a gene; V was cut back by 5 bases and J by 2 bases. CDR1 is SGHVS, CDR2 FQNEAQ, per germline. The CDR3 nucleotides read TGTGCCAGCAGCCCCCTCGGACTAGCGGGAGAAAACACCGGGGAGCTGTTTTTT. Its translation is CASSPLGLAGENTGELFF.

This chain links TRBV7-8 with TRBJ2-7; D is uncertain. CDR1 is SGHVS, CDR2 FQNEAQ, per germline. This CDR3 has 13 residues. Trimming left V 0 bases short and J 3 bases short, with 6 bases between. For the CDR3, the DNA is TGTGCCAGCAGCTTAGCACGAGACTACGAGCAGTACTTC. Residues: CASSLARDYEQYF. Variable domain in full (rest from reference TRBV7-8 and TRBJ2-7): GAGVSQSPRYKVAKRGQDVALRCDPISGHVSLFWYQQALGQGPEFLTYFQNEAQLDKSGLPSDRFFAERPEGSVSTLKIQRTQQEDSAVYLCASSLARDYEQYFGPGTRLTVT.

This chain joins TRBV19 and TRBJ2-3, with a tentative D call TRBD1 (7 bases). Trimming shortened V by 8 bases and J by 2 bases, and 20 bases separated the two germline ends. CDR1 is LNHDA, CDR2 SQIVND, per germline (reference sequence). There are 16 residues in the CDR3. The CDR3 DNA follows: TGTGCCAGTCGATACAGGGGAAGGGGGGACACAGATACGCAGTATTTT. Translating it yields CASRYRGRGDTDTQYF.

The V and J genes are TRBV10-3 and TRBJ2-7; 7 nucleotides line up with TRBD1. Trimming cost V 4 bases and J 6 bases; bases outside gene matches: 9. Germline V CDR1 and CDR2: ENHRY, SYGVKD. CDR3 length equals 14 residues. CDR3 protein: CAISAGTDLGEQYF. In nucleotides, the CDR3 is TGTGCCATCAGTGCCGGGACAGATCTGGGCGAGCAGTACTTC.

The chain couples TRBV29-1 to TRBJ2-1; no reliable D call. From germline, CDR1 is SQVTM and CDR2 ANQGSEA. The CDR3 sequence is 12 residues long. The V and J ends lost 8 bases and 7 bases respectively, with 15 bases between them. The CDR3 region is CSPLLGRNEQFF. In DNA, the CDR3 is TGCAGCCCTCTTCTGGGCCGGAATGAGCAGTTCTTC.

This clone was recorded only once. V usage is TRBV7-9 and J usage is TRBJ1-4; tentative D call: TRBD1 (5 bases). This CDR3 is 14 amino acids long. V was cut by 1 base and J by 4 bases, with 7 bases left in between. Germline CDR1 is SEHNR and CDR2 is FQNEAQ (reference sequence). CDR3 amino acids: CASSLDRSNEKLFF. In nucleotides, the CDR3 is TGTGCCAGCAGCTTAGACAGGAGTAATGAAAAACTGTTTTTT.

The V call is TRBV5-6, the J call TRBJ2-2; 10 bases are a match to TRBD1. With 4 bases clipped from V and 6 bases from J, the junction kept 6 bases outside the gene matches. The length of the CDR3 is 15 residues. Germline V gene lookup returns CDR1 SGHDT and CDR2 YYEEEE. The CDR3 DNA sequence: TGTGCCAGCAGCCCCGGGACAGGGGTGGCCGGGGAGCTGTTTTTT. Translating gives CASSPGTGVAGELFF.

The genes are TRBV29-1 and TRBJ2-1, with TRBD2 matching 13 bases. This CDR3 spans 16 amino acids. CDR1 and CDR2 from the germline V gene are SQVTM and ANQGSEA. V lost 3 bases to trimming and J lost 8 bases; unmatched junction nucleotides: 10. CDR3 residues: CSVERVLAGGPDEQFF. CDR3 nucleotides: TGCAGCGTTGAGCGGGTACTAGCGGGAGGGCCGGATGAGCAGTTCTTC.

The chain links TRBV19 to TRBJ1-5, with a weak D call TRBD1 (5 bases). Germline V CDR1 and CDR2: LNHDA, SQIVND (reference sequence). This CDR3 comprises 15 residues. Trimming took 6 bases from V and 2 from J, leaving 14 bases between them. The CDR3 DNA is TGTGCCAGTAGCCACGGCCCGGGGGGCAATCAGCCCCAGCATTTT. Protein: CASSHGPGGNQPQHF.

V and J are TRBV19 and TRBJ1-1; D gene unclear. Trimming took 8 bases from V and 0 from J, leaving 7 bases between them. Germline V lookup: CDR1 LNHDA, CDR2 SQIVND (reference sequence). The CDR3 has 12 amino acids. In nucleotides, the CDR3 is TGTGCCAGTGGGAGGATGAACACTGAAGCTTTCTTT. It encodes CASGRMNTEAFF.

The chain recombines TRBV28 with TRBJ1-5; maybe TRBD1 (6 bases). Germline CDR1 MDHEN, CDR2 SYDVKM. The CDR3 runs 16 residues. The germline V and J ends were trimmed by 3 bases and 1 base, with 13 bases remaining between them. CDR3 region: CASSFYRAVSNQPQHF. Here the CDR3 DNA reads TGTGCCAGCAGTTTCTACAGGGCTGTAAGCAATCAGCCCCAGCATTTT.

This clone was detected once. The gene calls are TRBV10-3 and TRBJ1-5; the match to TRBD1 covers 10 bases. V lost 6 bases and J lost 6; bases outside the gene matches: 5. Germline CDR1 is ENHRY and CDR2 is SYGVKD. The CDR3 length is 14 residues. The CDR3 spells CAISTGTGAQPQHF. CDR3 nucleotide sequence: TGTGCCATCAGCACCGGGACAGGGGCTCAGCCCCAGCATTTT.

The rearrangement links TRBV15 to TRBJ1-1; 9 positions match TRBD1. From germline, CDR1 is LNHNV and CDR2 YYDKDF (reference sequence). The CDR3 contains 16 residues. Losses at the gene ends were 1 base for V and 0 bases for J; bases not matched to a gene: 3. The chain's CDR3 is CATSRAGTGLNTEAFF. In DNA form, the CDR3 reads TGTGCCACCAGCAGAGCCGGGACAGGGCTGAACACTGAAGCTTTCTTT.

This clone was detected only once. The chain carries TRBV27 and TRBJ2-1, with D possibly matching TRBD1 (5 bases). V lost 5 bases, J lost 0 bases, and 14 bases lay in between. The V gene's germline CDR1 is MNHEY and CDR2 SMNVEV (reference sequence). The CDR3 contains 16 residues. CDR3 bases: TGTGCCAGCAGTCGAGTACGACAGATCTCCTACAATGAGCAGTTCTTC. Its translation: CASSRVRQISYNEQFF.

The genes are TRBV11-3 and TRBJ2-1, with a weak D call TRBD2 (5 bases). Trimming took off 1 base at V and 0 bases at J, with 16 bases between the two ends. This CDR3 contains 18 residues. Per the germline V gene, CDR1 is SGHNT and CDR2 is YENEEA. CDR3 nucleotides: TGTGCCAGCAGCTTAGGATCCTTAGCGTTGAGCTCCTACAATGAGCAGTTCTTC. It is translated as CASSLGSLALSSYNEQFF.

V is TRBV19 and J is TRBJ2-7; 7 nucleotides match TRBD2. Germline V CDR1 and CDR2: LNHDA, SQIVND (reference sequence). This CDR3 has 15 residues. V was pared by 3 bases and J by 2 bases, with 7 bases of the junction left unmatched. In nucleotides, the CDR3 is TGTGCCAGTAGTATCGGACTAGAGGGGACCTACGAGCAGTACTTC. This encodes CASSIGLEGTYEQYF.

The chain is built from TRBV5-1 and TRBJ2-7, with TRBD1 matching 7 bases. This CDR3 is 16 amino acids long. Germline CDR1 SGHRS, CDR2 YFSETQ. The V gene end was trimmed by 3 bases and the J gene end by 5 bases; junction bases not matched to a gene: 14. This chain's CDR3 is CASSSRTGGPVDEQYF. In nucleotides, the CDR3 is TGCGCCAGCAGCTCCCGGACAGGAGGACCAGTCGACGAGCAGTACTTC.

The CDR3 region is CATSREQGNEKLFF. Here the CDR3 DNA reads TGTGCCACCAGCAGAGAACAGGGGAATGAAAAACTGTTTTTT. J is TRBJ1-4 and V is TRBV15, with 7 positions matching TRBD1. Germline-derived CDR1 and CDR2 are LNHNV and YYDKDF (reference sequence). V lost 0 bases, J lost 5 bases, and 0 bases stayed unmatched. The CDR3 sequence is 14 residues long.

The V gene is TRBV28, the J gene TRBJ2-5, with 7 bases that match TRBD1. Germline values: CDR1 MDHEN, CDR2 SYDVKM. V lost 1 base to trimming and J lost 5 bases; unmatched junction nucleotides: 4. This CDR3 region has 14 residues. Here the CDR3 reads CASSLSGTVETQYF. The CDR3 DNA sequence: TGTGCCAGCAGTTTATCCGGGACAGTGGAGACCCAGTACTTC.

This chain links TRBV28 with TRBJ2-7, with 7 bases aligning to TRBD2. J was trimmed by 2 bases and V by 2 bases; bases with no gene match: 9. The germline gives CDR1 MDHEN, CDR2 SYDVKM. This CDR3 spans 16 amino acids. CDR3 coding DNA: TGTGCCAGCAGTTTACTACTAGCGAGGGGACCCTACGAGCAGTACTTC. Translating it yields CASSLLLARGPYEQYF.

V is TRBV5-1 and J is TRBJ2-1; D perhaps matches TRBD2 (6 bases). The germline V gene has CDR1 SGHRS and CDR2 YFSETQ. The CDR3 loop spans 15 amino acids. Trimming removed 4 bases from V and 2 bases from J, with 13 bases in between. The CDR3 nucleotides read TGCGCCAGCAGCCCCACGGGACTTACCTACAATGAGCAGTTCTTC. It codes for CASSPTGLTYNEQFF.

V and J are TRBV11-2 and TRBJ2-7; a weak D match, TRBD1 (6 bases). Germline assignment: CDR1 SGHAT and CDR2 FQNNGV. The V end was cut by 5 bases, the J end by 2 bases, with 16 bases between. The CDR3 is made up of 15 amino acids. CDR3 amino acids: CASSLHQGRTYEQYF. The CDR3 DNA is TGTGCCAGCAGCCTCCATCAGGGGCGGACCTACGAGCAGTACTTC.

The chain has TRBV6-5 and TRBJ2-2; 9 bases are a match to TRBD1. Per the germline V gene, CDR1 is MNHEY and CDR2 is SVGAGI. The length of the CDR3 is 15 residues. V trimming: 5 bases; J trimming: 2 bases; junction bases outside the gene matches: 3. The CDR3 spells CASSRTGGNTGELFF. CDR3 nucleotides: TGTGCCAGCAGTCGAACAGGGGGCAACACCGGGGAGCTGTTTTTT.

The chain joins TRBV15 to TRBJ2-7; D may be TRBD2 (5 bases). Trimming took off 1 base at V and 2 bases at J, with 9 bases between the two ends. The germline V gene has CDR1 LNHNV and CDR2 YYDKDF (reference sequence). The CDR3 runs to 14 residues. The CDR3 loop is CATSRVGETYEQYF. CDR3 sequence (DNA): TGTGCCACCAGCAGAGTCGGGGAGACCTACGAGCAGTACTTC. Full variable domain (remainder filled in from reference TRBV15 and TRBJ2-7): DAMVIQNPRYQVTQFGKPVTLSCSQTLNHNVMYWYQQKSSQAPKLLFHYYDKDFNNEADTPDNFQSRRPNTSFCFLDIRSPGLGDTAMYLCATSRVGETYEQYFGPGTRLTVT.

The V gene is TRBV7-9, the J gene TRBJ2-7, with 11 bases lining up with TRBD2. The CDR3 has 17 residues. V was pared by 2 bases and J by 6 bases, with 12 bases of the junction left unmatched. Germline V gives CDR1 SEHNR, CDR2 FQNEAQ (reference sequence). CDR3 nucleotide sequence: TGTGCCAGCAGCTTATCACTGACCGGGACTAGCGGTGTCGAGCAGTACTTC. Translation: CASSLSLTGTSGVEQYF. Combining the CDR3 with reference TRBV7-9 and TRBJ2-7 gives the whole variable domain DTGVSQNPRHKITKRGQNVTFRCDPISEHNRLYWYRQTLGQGPEFLTYFQNEAQLEKSRLLSDRFSAERPKGSFSTLEIQRTEQGDSAMYLCASSLSLTGTSGVEQYFGPGTRLTVT.

This rearrangement joins TRBV6-6 to TRBJ1-1; 8 bases line up with TRBD1. Germline CDR1 is MNHNY and CDR2 is SVGAGI (reference sequence). The CDR3 has 14 residues. V lost 7 bases and J lost 2; bases outside the gene matches: 6. CDR3 DNA: TGTGCCAGCACCCCCGGACAGGGAAACACTGAAGCTTTCTTT. It codes for CASTPGQGNTEAFF.

The rearrangement joins TRBV28 to TRBJ2-5; TRBD2 aligns across 9 bases. The germline V gene encodes CDR1 MDHEN and CDR2 SYDVKM. The CDR3 extends over 14 amino acids. V was clipped by 7 bases and J by 4 bases; unmatched bases: 7. The CDR3 region is CASTYLAGRETQYF. DNA of the CDR3: TGTGCCAGCACATATCTAGCGGGACGAGAGACCCAGTACTTC. Combining the CDR3 with reference TRBV28 and TRBJ2-5 gives the whole variable domain DVKVTQSSRYLVKRTGEKVFLECVQDMDHENMFWYRQDPGLGLRLIYFSYDVKMKEKGDIPEGYSVSREKKERFSLILESASTNQTSMYLCASTYLAGRETQYFGPGTRLLVL.